The rows below give T cell receptor beta chains drawn from one sample of a study of human T cells and chemical hapten exposure. TCRdb processed the RACE reads anew with MiXCR; each CDR3 protein has one entry. The table includes about 80,000 distinct CDR3 sequences, roughly 10% detected once. Sequenced material: whole blood, taken in connection with sensitization to the hapten diphenylcyclopropenone (DPC). The origin of the receptors is a young woman with alopecia areata. Some clones in this sample may be carry-over from other donors' samples. CDR3s include the opening cysteine and the closing phenylalanine or tryptophan. A D gene is named only where the DNA matches it firmly. Some rows have no size entry. The others give once, few or many, or a class for an expanded clone.

v_call,clone_size,d_call,j_call,cdr3_aa,cdr3_nt
TRBV2,few,TRBD2,TRBJ2-2,CASSDWEGRSTGELFF,TGTGCCAGCAGTGATTGGGAGGGTAGGAGCACCGGGGAGCTGTTTTTT
TRBV12-3/TRBV12-4,many,TRBD2,TRBJ2-5,CASSPGLAGEEETQYF,TGTGCCAGCAGTCCCGGACTAGCGGGAGAAGAGGAGACCCAGTACTTC
TRBV30,many,.,TRBJ2-7,CAWSPDSSYEQYF,TGTGCCTGGAGTCCGGACAGTTCCTACGAGCAGTACTTC
TRBV20-1,.,.,TRBJ2-2,CSVSYQAGELFF,TGCAGTGTCTCGTACCAGGCCGGGGAGCTGTTTTTT
TRBV20-1,many,.,TRBJ1-5,CSAQTGGRQPQHF,TGCAGTGCCCAGACCGGGGGTAGGCAGCCCCAGCATTTT
TRBV7-9,many,.,TRBJ2-3,CASSSDNSADTQYF,TGTGCCAGCAGCTCGGATAACAGCGCAGATACGCAGTATTTT
TRBV7-8,many,.,TRBJ2-1,CASSPEPSETYNEQFF,TGTGCCAGCAGCCCCGAACCTAGCGAGACCTACAATGAGCAGTTCTTC
TRBV28,.,.,TRBJ1-5,CASRTDSQNQPQHF,TGTGCCAGCAGGACGGACAGCCAGAATCAGCCCCAGCATTTT
TRBV20-1,many,.,TRBJ1-5,CSASPGNSKPQHF,TGCAGTGCTAGCCCAGGGAACTCAAAGCCCCAGCATTTT
TRBV7-9,many,TRBD1,TRBJ1-6,CASQTGESPLHF,TGTGCCAGCCAGACAGGGGAATCACCCCTCCACTTT
TRBV20-1,many,TRBD1,TRBJ2-7,CSANRGGTYEQYF,TGCAGTGCTAACAGGGGTGGCACCTACGAGCAGTACTTC
TRBV7-2,few,.,TRBJ2-2,CASSLSYTGELFF,TGTGCCAGCAGCTTAAGTTACACCGGGGAGCTGTTTTTT
TRBV6-1,many,TRBD2,TRBJ2-3,CASSRTSVSTDTQYF,TGTGCCAGCTCACGGACTAGCGTTAGCACAGATACGCAGTATTTT
TRBV18,.,TRBD1,TRBJ2-3,CASSPIPGGDTQYF,TGTGCCAGCTCACCAATTCCAGGGGGCGATACGCAGTATTTT
TRBV3-1,many,.,TRBJ2-7,CASSQAEAGREQYF,TGTGCCAGCAGCCAAGCGGAGGCGGGACGCGAGCAGTACTTC
TRBV20-1,many,.,TRBJ2-1,CSQVGGGLGNEQFF,TGCAGCCAGGTCGGGGGTGGCCTGGGGAATGAGCAGTTCTTC
TRBV18,few,.,TRBJ1-2,CASSPPGENYGYTF,TGTGCCAGCTCACCACCGGGAGAGAACTATGGCTACACCTTC
TRBV6-2/TRBV6-3,.,TRBD2,TRBJ2-7,CASSYAPSGDLGYEQYF,TGTGCCAGCAGTTACGCGCCTAGCGGGGACTTAGGATACGAGCAGTACTTC
TRBV10-3,.,.,TRBJ2-1,CAIPGPNNEQFF,TGTGCCATTCCTGGGCCGAACAATGAGCAGTTCTTC
TRBV14,many,TRBD1,TRBJ1-6,CASSPRQGLNSPLHF,TGTGCCAGCAGCCCTCGACAGGGCCTTAATTCACCCCTCCACTTT
TRBV5-1,many,.,TRBJ1-1,CASRFEGSVNTEAFF,TGCGCCAGCAGGTTTGAGGGGTCAGTGAACACTGAAGCTTTCTTT
TRBV5-1,.,.,TRBJ2-7,CASSLSAYEQYF,TGCGCCAGCAGCTTATCCGCCTACGAGCAGTACTTC
TRBV28,few,.,TRBJ1-2,CASSGLNYGYTF,TGTGCCAGCAGTGGACTGAACTATGGCTACACCTTC
TRBV20-1,many,.,TRBJ1-5,CSARDRVGVDQPQHF,TGCAGTGCTAGAGATCGGGTGGGGGTCGATCAGCCCCAGCATTTT
TRBV12-5,many,.,TRBJ1-6,CASAPGTRNSPLHF,TGTGCTAGTGCACCCGGGACACGGAATTCACCCCTCCACTTT
TRBV2,few,.,TRBJ1-1,CASSQTRATEAFF,TGTGCCAGCAGTCAGACGAGAGCCACTGAAGCTTTCTTT
TRBV28,many,TRBD2,TRBJ2-3,CASSLGASGELTDTQYF,TGTGCCAGCAGTTTAGGTGCTAGCGGGGAACTCACAGATACGCAGTATTTT
TRBV6-5,many,TRBD2,TRBJ2-3,CASSPRSGGTDTQYF,TGTGCCAGCAGTCCACGCAGCGGGGGAACAGATACGCAGTATTTT
TRBV9,many,.,TRBJ1-2,CASSLGGGVNYGYTF,TGTGCCAGCAGCCTAGGAGGAGGGGTTAACTATGGCTACACCTTC
TRBV30,many,.,TRBJ2-2,CAWSVGPATGELFF,TGTGCCTGGAGTGTAGGCCCGGCCACCGGGGAGCTGTTTTTT
TRBV4-3,.,.,TRBJ2-3,CASSQDFTLLRNTQYF,TGCGCCAGCAGCCAAGATTTTACCCTTCTCCGGAATACGCAGTATTTT
TRBV28,.,TRBD2,TRBJ2-7,CASRLAGGPAEQYF,TGTGCCAGCAGGTTAGCGGGAGGGCCGGCCGAGCAGTACTTC
TRBV6-5,many,TRBD2,TRBJ2-1,CASRREGSSYNEQFF,TGTGCCAGCCGCCGGGAGGGGAGCTCCTACAATGAGCAGTTCTTC
TRBV19,.,TRBD2,TRBJ2-1,CASSASSGRANEQFF,TGTGCCAGTAGTGCCTCTAGCGGGAGGGCCAATGAGCAGTTCTTC
TRBV24-1,many,.,TRBJ2-7,CATSDSDRSYEQYF,TGTGCCACCAGTGACTCGGACCGATCCTACGAGCAGTACTTC
TRBV7-2,.,.,TRBJ1-1,CASSPGLTHTEAFF,TGTGCCAGCAGCCCTGGGCTAACGCACACTGAAGCTTTCTTT
TRBV7-2,many,.,TRBJ2-7,CASSLGEAGYEQYF,TGTGCCAGCAGCTTGGGCGAGGCAGGGTACGAGCAGTACTTC
TRBV12-3/TRBV12-4,.,TRBD2,TRBJ2-7,CASSPGLRGGEQYF,TGTGCCAGCAGCCCCGGGTTGCGGGGGGGAGAGCAGTACTTC
TRBV5-1,many,.,TRBJ2-3,CASSPDLRTNTQYF,TGCGCCAGCAGCCCGGACTTGCGCACGAATACGCAGTATTTT
TRBV7-2,.,.,TRBJ1-2,CASNTRRTNYGYTF,TGTGCCAGCAACACCAGGAGAACTAACTATGGCTACACCTTC
TRBV5-1,many,.,TRBJ1-1,CASSLVSGASMNTEAFF,TGCGCCAGCAGCTTGGTCTCGGGGGCATCTATGAACACTGAAGCTTTCTTT
TRBV20-1,many,.,TRBJ1-3,CSASGRFSGNTIYF,TGCAGTGCATCTGGACGGTTCTCTGGAAACACCATATATTTT
TRBV4-3,few,.,TRBJ2-5,CASSPGPFQETQYF,TGCGCCAGCAGCCCGGGACCTTTCCAAGAGACCCAGTACTTC
TRBV10-3,many,.,TRBJ2-1,CAIRPSERNEQFF,TGTGCCATCAGACCTAGCGAGCGCAATGAGCAGTTCTTC
TRBV14,.,.,TRBJ1-3,CASSQQAVAGNTIYF,TGTGCCAGCAGCCAGCAGGCCGTGGCTGGAAACACCATATATTTT
TRBV9,many,TRBD1,TRBJ1-1,CASSVATGMNTEAFF,TGTGCCAGCAGCGTAGCGACAGGGATGAACACTGAAGCTTTCTTT
TRBV5-4,many,TRBD1,TRBJ1-6,CASSPGQGGLSPLHF,TGTGCCAGCAGCCCGGGACAGGGAGGTCTTTCACCCCTCCACTTT
TRBV7-6,few,.,TRBJ2-2,CASSLGQTTGTGELFF,TGTGCCAGCAGCTTAGGACAGACCACCGGCACCGGGGAGCTGTTTTTT
TRBV29-1,many,.,TRBJ2-1,CSVVGPSHSYNEQFF,TGCAGCGTTGTGGGACCATCTCACTCCTACAATGAGCAGTTCTTC
TRBV7-6,few,TRBD1,TRBJ1-1,CASSLGQAGGNTEAFF,TGTGCCAGCAGCTTGGGACAGGCCGGCGGGAACACTGAAGCTTTCTTT
TRBV19,few,.,TRBJ1-5,CASTPNGTGDQPQHF,TGTGCCAGTACCCCAAACGGGACGGGAGATCAGCCCCAGCATTTT
TRBV7-3,.,.,TRBJ1-2,CASSLNSGHGYTF,TGTGCCAGCAGCTTAAACTCAGGCCATGGCTACACCTTC
TRBV19,many,TRBD1,TRBJ1-1,CASRWDRAMGTEAFF,TGTGCCAGTAGGTGGGACAGGGCAATGGGCACTGAAGCTTTCTTT
TRBV11-2,.,.,TRBJ2-7,CASKSTYRGETYEQYF,TGTGCCAGCAAATCGACCTACCGGGGAGAGACCTACGAGCAGTACTTC
TRBV20-1,few,.,TRBJ1-6,CSARDLVQGRNSPLHF,TGCAGTGCTAGAGATCTCGTCCAGGGGCGTAATTCACCCCTCCACTTT
TRBV12-3/TRBV12-4,few,.,TRBJ1-2,CASSLALSYGYTF,TGTGCCAGCAGTTTGGCACTTTCCTATGGCTACACCTTC